The 30 T cell receptor beta chains in this list originate from one sample, sequenced in a study of blood T cell repertoires in COVID-19. Libraries were prepared by immunoSEQ multiplex PCR; TCRdb keeps only in-frame clonotypes and omits some of them. The table records about 150,000 clones, roughly four fifths of them present only once. The sample was peripheral blood. Receptor source: a man at least 80 years old with acute or convalescent COVID-19.

The genes are TRBV19 and TRBJ1-1; D remains unclear. Germline-derived CDR1 and CDR2 are LNHDA and SQIVND (reference sequence). CDR3 length: 14 amino acids. The germline V and J ends were trimmed by 3 bases and 5 bases, with 13 bases remaining between them. In nucleotides, the CDR3 is TGTGCCAGTAGTATGTACTCCCGAGGGACTGAAGCTTTCTTT. Translated, it gives CASSMYSRGTEAFF.

The rearrangement uses TRBV27 and TRBJ1-1; possible D gene TRBD1, 6 bases. V lost 9 bases to trimming and J lost 4 bases, with 24 bases between them. This CDR3 region has 16 residues. Per the germline V gene, CDR1 is MNHEY and CDR2 is SMNVEV (reference sequence). As DNA, the CDR3 is TGTGCCAGTTTTGGAGGGGGGGCGCGCCGGATCACTGAAGCTTTCTTT. Protein product: CASFGGGARRITEAFF.

The chain joins TRBV7-2 to TRBJ1-1, with TRBD1 matching over 8 bases. The CDR3 covers 17 residues. J gave up 1 base and V 0 bases, and 7 bases lay outside the gene matches. The germline V gene encodes CDR1 SGHTA and CDR2 FQGNSA. CDR3 in DNA: TGTGCCAGCAGCTTAGCAGTCTCGGACAGGGCGAACACTGAAGCTTTCTTT. It specifies CASSLAVSDRANTEAFF. Combining the CDR3 with reference TRBV7-2 and TRBJ1-1 gives the whole variable domain GAGVSQSPSNKVTEKGKDVELRCDPISGHTALYWYRQSLGQGLEFLIYFQGNSAPDKSGLPSDRFSAERTGGSVSTLTIQRTQQEDSAVYLCASSLAVSDRANTEAFFGQGTRLTVV.

The chain recombines TRBV10-2 with TRBJ2-2; 12 nucleotides match TRBD2. V dropped 3 bases and J dropped 1; count of bases not matched to a gene: 0. From germline, CDR1 is WSHSY and CDR2 SAAADI. The length of the CDR3 is 16 residues. Written as DNA, the CDR3 is TGCGCCAGCAGTGAACTAGCGGGGGGGAACACCGGGGAGCTGTTTTTT. This codes for CASSELAGGNTGELFF.

CDR3 sequence (DNA): TGCGCCAGCAGCTCGGACTGGACCATGAACACTGAAGCTTTCTTT. This codes for CASSSDWTMNTEAFF. This chain uses TRBV5-1 with TRBJ1-1; D unclear. In germline, CDR1 is SGHRS, CDR2 YFSETQ. The CDR3 contains 15 residues. The ends were cut back, 3 bases at V and 0 bases at J, with 12 bases in the middle.

V and J are TRBV7-8 and TRBJ2-3; D is undetermined. Trimming left V 5 bases short and J 6 bases short, with 15 bases between. Germline assignment: CDR1 SGHVS and CDR2 FQNEAQ. This CDR3 is built from 14 residues. The CDR3 loop reads CASSVLAPKDTQYF. The CDR3 DNA is TGTGCCAGCAGCGTCCTGGCCCCCAAGGATACGCAGTATTTT.

DNA for the CDR3: TGTGCCACCAGCAAATTATCTAGCGGGGGGACCTACGAGCAGTACTTC. Translating gives CATSKLSSGGTYEQYF. The chain recombines TRBV15 with TRBJ2-7; 11 bases map to TRBD2. Germline V gene data show CDR1 as LNHNV and CDR2 as YYDKDF (reference sequence). The CDR3 totals 16 residues. J was trimmed by 2 bases and V by 4 bases; bases with no gene match: 7.

This chain links TRBV27 with TRBJ2-1; 8 positions match TRBD2. CDR3 size: 14 residues. Trimming took 5 bases from V and 4 from J; bases not matched to a gene: 4. From germline, CDR1 is MNHEY and CDR2 SMNVEV (reference sequence). This CDR3 reads CASSRAGVYNEQFF. The CDR3 coding sequence is TGTGCCAGCAGTAGAGCGGGGGTGTACAATGAGCAGTTCTTC.

The chain is built from TRBV5-4 and TRBJ2-6; 9 bases fit TRBD1. Germline V gene sequence: CDR1 SGHNT, CDR2 YYREEE (reference sequence). The CDR3 runs 18 residues. V lost 6 bases and J lost 0; bases outside the gene matches: 10. CDR3 DNA: TGTGCCAGCACCGGATCGGGACAGGGAAACTCTGGGGCCAACGTCCTGACTTTC. Its translation: CASTGSGQGNSGANVLTF.

This chain joins TRBV5-1 and TRBJ1-4; 8 bases map to TRBD1. The CDR3 loop spans 17 amino acids. Germline trimming cut 4 bases from V and 2 bases from J; bases unmatched to any gene: 10. Germline CDR1 is SGHRS and CDR2 is YFSETQ. For the CDR3, the DNA is TGCGCCAGCAGCAGGACGACAGGGGTGGATACTAATGAAAAACTGTTTTTT. It encodes CASSRTTGVDTNEKLFF. Full variable domain (rest looked up from reference TRBV5-1 and TRBJ1-4): KAGVTQTPRYLIKTRGQQVTLSCSPISGHRSVSWYQQTPGQGLQFLFEYFSETQRNKGNFPGRFSGRQFSNSRSEMNVSTLELGDSALYLCASSRTTGVDTNEKLFFGSGTQLSVL.

The genes are TRBV6-5 and TRBJ2-1; 13 positions match TRBD2. V was pared by 7 bases and J by 8 bases, with 2 bases of the junction left unmatched. CDR1 is MNHEY, CDR2 SVGAGI, per germline. This CDR3 is built from 13 residues. CDR3 sequence: CASKLAGGDEQFF. CDR3 DNA sequence: TGTGCCAGCAAACTAGCGGGGGGGGATGAGCAGTTCTTC.

This chain links TRBV2 with TRBJ1-5, with 10 positions matching TRBD1. Germline trimming cut 5 bases from V and 4 bases from J; bases unmatched to any gene: 5. This CDR3 contains 15 residues. Germline V gene lookup returns CDR1 SNHLY and CDR2 FYNNEI. The CDR3 spells CASSPDRGQNQPQHF. The CDR3 DNA reads as TGTGCCAGCAGTCCTGACAGGGGGCAAAATCAGCCCCAGCATTTT.

This sequence joins TRBV7-6 and TRBJ1-1; no reliable D call. Germline V gives CDR1 SGHVS, CDR2 FNYEAQ. Trimming stripped 1 base from V and 2 bases from J, with 8 bases between. The CDR3 extends over 14 amino acids. The CDR3 DNA is TGTGCCAGCAGCTTAGTAGTAAGCAACACTGAAGCTTTCTTT. Its protein is CASSLVVSNTEAFF.

Turning to this clone: The junction does not match germline at one end; this may be a read error. The CDR3 sequence: CASSPTGSSEQYF. The CDR3 DNA reads TGTGCCAGCAGTCCTACCGGGTCCTCCGAGCAGTACTTC. The rearrangement uses TRBV6-1 and TRBJ2-7; D is unresolved. CDR1 is MNHNS, CDR2 SASEGT, per germline. This CDR3 is built from 13 residues.

This clone was detected many times. This rearrangement joins TRBV5-1 to TRBJ1-5, with no clear D. Per germline, CDR1 SGHRS and CDR2 YFSETQ. The CDR3 contains 15 residues. Trimming cost V 4 bases and J 0 bases, with 11 bases left between them. In nucleotides, the CDR3 is TGCGCCAGCAGCCCCTCGGGGAATAGCAATCAGCCCCAGCATTTT. Translation gives CASSPSGNSNQPQHF. The whole variable domain, filled in from reference TRBV5-1 and TRBJ1-5, reads KAGVTQTPRYLIKTRGQQVTLSCSPISGHRSVSWYQQTPGQGLQFLFEYFSETQRNKGNFPGRFSGRQFSNSRSEMNVSTLELGDSALYLCASSPSGNSNQPQHFGDGTRLSIL.

There are a few counts of this clone. This chain uses TRBV11-3 with TRBJ2-3; 7 positions match TRBD1. Germline assignment: CDR1 SGHNT and CDR2 YENEEA. The CDR3 runs to 15 residues. Germline trimming cut 1 base from V and 5 bases from J; bases unmatched to any gene: 6. The CDR3 sequence: CASSLGTGSGDTQYF. The CDR3 nucleotides are TGTGCCAGCAGCTTAGGGACAGGTTCTGGAGATACGCAGTATTTT.

This clone occurred once. The gene calls are TRBV3-1 (or the pseudogene TRBV3-2) and TRBJ1-3; 8 bases align to TRBD1. This CDR3 spans 17 amino acids. The germline V gene encodes CDR1 LGHDT and CDR2 YNNKEL (reference sequence). Trimming at V came to 1 base and at J to 3 bases, leaving 8 bases not matched to a gene. CDR3: CASSQVVQGAYGNTIYF. CDR3 bases: TGTGCCAGCAGCCAAGTCGTTCAGGGGGCGTATGGAAACACCATATATTTT.

This chain links TRBV6-6 with TRBJ1-1; TRBD1 agrees at 8 bases. The CDR3 sequence is 16 residues long. V gave up 4 bases and J gave up 4 bases; unmatched junction bases: 11. The germline V gene has CDR1 MNHNY and CDR2 SVGAGI (reference sequence). DNA for the CDR3: TGTGCCAGCAGTTGGGGACAGGCATCCCTTGGCACTGAAGCTTTCTTT. Its protein is CASSWGQASLGTEAFF.

The chain carries TRBV23-1 and TRBJ2-7; possible D gene TRBD1, 5 bases. Being an ORF, TRBV23-1 has a function that is uncertain. V dropped 7 bases and J dropped 2 bases, with 21 bases sitting between them. This CDR3 has 16 residues. As DNA, the CDR3 is TGCGCCAGCATCCGACGGTTGGGGCCTCCAACCTACGAGCAGTACTTC. Its protein is CASIRRLGPPTYEQYF.

This chain connects TRBV7-2 to TRBJ1-1; no definite D call. Germline CDR1 and CDR2: SGHTA and FQGNSA. Trimming removed 2 bases from V and 7 bases from J, with 14 bases in between. The CDR3 consists of 14 residues. Written as DNA, the CDR3 is TGTGCCAGCAGCTTATTCCTCCAACAGATTGAAGCTTTCTTT. Translation: CASSLFLQQIEAFF.

The genes are TRBV2 and TRBJ2-7; D is ambiguous. CDR1 is SNHLY and CDR2 is FYNNEI in the germline V gene. V was cut by 7 bases and J by 6 bases, with 10 bases left in between. The CDR3 has 11 amino acids. CDR3: CASTMSAEQYV. Written as DNA, the CDR3 is TGTGCCAGCACAATGAGTGCCGAGCAGTACGTC.

This clone was observed a single time. V gene TRBV5-1 combines with J gene TRBJ2-3, with 11 bases identical to TRBD2. Trimming at V came to 3 bases and at J to 6 bases, leaving 9 bases not matched to a gene. Germline V CDR1 and CDR2: SGHRS, YFSETQ. This CDR3 comprises 16 residues. The CDR3 DNA sequence: TGCGCCAGCAGCTCCGCAAGACTAGCGGGGCCCGATACGCAGTATTTT. Protein: CASSSARLAGPDTQYF.

V gene TRBV6-2 or TRBV6-3 combines with J gene TRBJ1-5; D uncertain. The CDR3 runs to 13 residues. The germline V and J ends were trimmed by 4 bases and 5 bases, with 9 bases remaining between them. Per germline, CDR1 MNHEY and CDR2 SVGEGT. CDR3 sequence reads: CASSWALYQPQHF. As DNA, the CDR3 is TGTGCCAGCAGTTGGGCGCTCTATCAGCCCCAGCATTTT.

This clone has more than one count but fewer than ten. The J gene is TRBJ2-1, the V gene TRBV6-5; D possibly corresponds to TRBD2 (7 bases). The ends were cut back, 5 bases at V and 2 bases at J, with 13 bases in the middle. Germline V gene sequence: CDR1 MNHEY, CDR2 SVGAGI. The CDR3 totals 15 residues. CDR3 in DNA: TGTGCCAGCAGTCGGGGGGAGGGGGCCTACAATGAGCAGTTCTTC. Protein product: CASSRGEGAYNEQFF.

This sequence joins TRBV6-6 and TRBJ2-3, with 14 bases identical to TRBD2. With 5 bases clipped from V and 2 bases from J, the junction kept 6 bases outside the gene matches. Germline CDR1 is MNHNY and CDR2 is SVGAGI (reference sequence). CDR3 length: 17 amino acids. CDR3 protein: CASSPGTSGGITDTQYF. The CDR3 coding sequence is TGTGCCAGCAGTCCAGGGACTAGCGGGGGTATCACAGATACGCAGTATTTT.

This clone was seen many times. The V gene is TRBV6-5, the J gene TRBJ1-2; a possible D gene is TRBD1 (6 bases). This CDR3 is 13 amino acids long. V gave up 7 bases and J gave up 4 bases, with 13 bases separating them. From germline, CDR1 is MNHEY and CDR2 SVGAGI. As DNA, the CDR3 is TGTGCCAGCAAGACAGGACAAGGCTATGGCTACACCTTC. Its translation: CASKTGQGYGYTF.

This clone has just one count. The V call is TRBV24-1, the J call TRBJ1-2, with a weak D call TRBD1 (5 bases). Germline assignment: CDR1 KGHDR and CDR2 SFDVKD. Trimming shortened V by 4 bases and J by 4 bases, and 12 bases separated the two germline ends. The CDR3 runs 14 residues. The CDR3 DNA is TGTGCCACCAGTGACCCCGCGCAGGGCTATGGCTACACCTTC. Protein product: CATSDPAQGYGYTF.

The chain employs TRBV6-6 and TRBJ1-4; no reliable D call. This CDR3 contains 15 residues. Trimming cost V 3 bases and J 4 bases, with 12 bases left between them. Germline CDR1 is MNHNY and CDR2 is SVGAGI (reference sequence). As DNA, the CDR3 is TGTGCCAGCAGTTATGACACGGCAAGTAATGAAAAACTGTTTTTT. Protein sequence: CASSYDTASNEKLFF.

V usage is TRBV10-3 and J usage is TRBJ2-1; D ambiguous. With 5 bases removed from V and 7 bases from J, the gap between germline ends came to 12 bases. Germline CDR1 and CDR2: ENHRY and SYGVKD. The CDR3 is 13 residues long. CDR3 coding DNA: TGTGCCATCAGTCACCCGACTCGAAATGAGCAGTTCTTC. This codes for CAISHPTRNEQFF.

The rearrangement joins TRBV5-1 to TRBJ2-5; 7 bases are shared with TRBD1. The CDR3 has 13 residues. J lost 4 bases, V lost 4 bases, and 4 bases had no gene match. Germline lookup yields CDR1 SGHRS and CDR2 YFSETQ. CDR3 protein: CASSRGQTETQYF. CDR3 nucleotide sequence: TGCGCCAGCAGCAGGGGACAGACAGAGACCCAGTACTTC.